Following are 17 T cell receptor beta chains from one sample sequenced in a study of PD-L1 blockade in urothelial cancer. Time point given: pretreatment peripheral blood. Profiled with immunoSEQ multiplex PCR; TCRdb holds only in-frame clones, not every one. The sample includes roughly 87,000 clones, roughly 90% of them seen just once. Sequenced material: PBMCs, taken around atezolizumab (anti-PD-L1) treatment. The receptors derive from a woman older than 75 with urothelial cancer.

V is TRBV18 and J is TRBJ2-7; 7 bases align to TRBD1. The germline V gene has CDR1 KGHSH and CDR2 LQKENI. The CDR3 is made up of 14 amino acids. Losses at the gene ends were 1 base for V and 5 bases for J; bases not matched to a gene: 5. In DNA form, the CDR3 reads TGTGCCAGCTCACCACAGGGGGCTGAACACGAGCAGTACTTC. It encodes CASSPQGAEHEQYF. The entire variable domain, with the rest obtained from reference TRBV18 and TRBJ2-7, is as follows: NAGVMQNPRHLVRRRGQEARLRCSPMKGHSHVYWYRQLPEEGLKFMVYLQKENIIDESGMPKERFSAEFPKEGPSILRIQQVVRGDSAAYFCASSPQGAEHEQYFGPGTRLTVT.

V is TRBV7-9 and J is TRBJ2-1, with no clear D. The CDR3 is made up of 16 amino acids. Germline CDR1 is SEHNR and CDR2 is FQNEAQ (reference sequence). Deletions cut 3 bases from V and 0 bases from J, with 12 bases between. The CDR3 region has the DNA TGTGCCAGCAGCTTTTTCTCGTTGAGCTCCTACAATGAGCAGTTCTTC. Residues: CASSFFSLSSYNEQFF.

This clone has only a few counts. V and J are TRBV4-2 and TRBJ1-3; D unresolved. The germline V gene has CDR1 LGHNA and CDR2 YNFKEQ. The CDR3 totals 18 residues. Trimming cost V 5 bases and J 0 bases, with 20 bases left between them. CDR3 DNA: TGTGCCAGCAGCTATACCGCCCCCGGGTTCCCCTCTGGAAACACCATATATTTT. Translated, it gives CASSYTAPGFPSGNTIYF.

The CDR3 reads CASSPRNRLPNEKLFF. In DNA, the CDR3 is TGTGCCAGCTCACCCCGGAACAGGTTGCCTAATGAAAAACTGTTTTTT. This chain joins TRBV18 and TRBJ1-4, with D maybe TRBD1 (5 bases). There are 16 residues in the CDR3. The germline V gene has CDR1 KGHSH and CDR2 LQKENI. V lost 3 bases, J lost 3 bases, and 14 bases lay in between.

With respect to this clone: At one boundary the junction diverges from the germline segment, which might be a read error. The rearrangement joins TRBV18 to TRBJ1-1; 7 nucleotides agree with TRBD1. The germline gives CDR1 KGHSH, CDR2 LQKENI. This CDR3 has 14 residues. CDR3 nucleotide sequence: TGTGCCAGCTCTCCACAGGGGTCGAACACTGAAGCTTTCTTT. Encoded protein: CASSPQGSNTEAFF.

The chain joins TRBV10-3 to TRBJ2-7; weak D call: TRBD2 (5 bases). The CDR3 consists of 15 residues. V gave up 0 bases and J gave up 5 bases, with 14 bases separating them. CDR1 and CDR2 from the germline V gene are ENHRY and SYGVKD. The CDR3 region has the DNA TGTGCCATCAGTGAGTCGGCGGGTGGCAGTAACGAGCAGTACTTC. Translation: CAISESAGGSNEQYF.

This chain connects TRBV2 to TRBJ2-2; D gene ambiguous. V gave up 0 bases and J gave up 3 bases, with 5 bases separating them. CDR3 size: 14 residues. The germline CDR1 and CDR2 sequences are SNHLY and FYNNEI. Here the CDR3 DNA reads TGTGCCAGCAGTGAAGCGCCGGACACCGGGGAGCTGTTTTTT. Translated, it gives CASSEAPDTGELFF.

The J gene is TRBJ1-2, the V gene TRBV7-2; TRBD1 agrees at 7 bases. The CDR3 has 17 residues. Germline trimming cut 5 bases from V and 0 bases from J; bases unmatched to any gene: 12. Per the germline V gene, CDR1 is SGHTA and CDR2 is FQGNSA. The CDR3 DNA reads as TGTGCCAGCAGCCTTTTTCCCGTAGGACAGGCTAACTATGGCTACACCTTC. Translating gives CASSLFPVGQANYGYTF.

This clone turned up a few times. The chain couples TRBV28 to TRBJ1-5; 8 bases are a match to TRBD1. V was pared by 6 bases and J by 6 bases, with 7 bases of the junction left unmatched. This CDR3 contains 14 residues. Per germline, CDR1 MDHEN and CDR2 SYDVKM. The CDR3 is CASRSQGASQPQHF. CDR3 DNA: TGTGCCAGCAGGTCTCAGGGGGCTTCTCAGCCCCAGCATTTT.

This rearrangement joins TRBV28 to TRBJ2-2, with 9 bases fitting TRBD2. There are 14 residues in the CDR3. Trimming took 5 bases from V and 9 from J; bases not matched to a gene: 7. Germline V gene data show CDR1 as MDHEN and CDR2 as SYDVKM. DNA for the CDR3: TGTGCCAGCAGTATAGCGGGAGTAGGGCGGGAGCTGTTTTTT. Its translation is CASSIAGVGRELFF.

The chain is built from TRBV28 and TRBJ1-1; 7 nucleotides line up with TRBD1. J gave up 1 base and V 4 bases, and 6 bases lay outside the gene matches. Germline V CDR1 and CDR2: MDHEN, SYDVKM. CDR3 length: 15 amino acids. This chain's CDR3 is CASSSTGEGNTEAFF. The CDR3 bases are TGTGCCAGCAGTTCCACAGGGGAAGGGAACACTGAAGCTTTCTTT.

V and J are TRBV7-9 and TRBJ1-1; 9 bases agree with TRBD1. Germline CDR1 reads SEHNR; CDR2 reads FQNEAQ (reference sequence). There are 15 residues in the CDR3. The V and J ends lost 6 bases and 0 bases, in that order; junction bases with no gene match: 5. The CDR3 sequence is CASRSTGGLNTEAFF. As DNA, the CDR3 is TGTGCCAGCAGAAGTACAGGGGGCTTGAACACTGAAGCTTTCTTT.

The rearrangement joins TRBV15 to TRBJ2-1, with a weak D call TRBD2 (6 bases). Deletions cut 0 bases from V and 4 bases from J, with 10 bases between. Germline-derived CDR1 and CDR2 are LNHNV and YYDKDF (reference sequence). This CDR3 region has 15 residues. DNA of the CDR3: TGTGCCACCAGCAGAGATAGAGGAGGGTACAATGAGCAGTTCTTC. It is translated as CATSRDRGGYNEQFF.

This chain joins TRBV19 and TRBJ2-6; 10 bases match TRBD2. The V and J ends lost 0 bases and 0 bases, in that order; junction bases with no gene match: 2. Germline V gives CDR1 LNHDA, CDR2 SQIVND (reference sequence). This CDR3 region has 18 residues. The CDR3 bases are TGTGCCAGTAGTATAGAGGCTAGCGGGAGCTCTGGGGCCAACGTCCTGACTTTC. This codes for CASSIEASGSSGANVLTF.

The chain uses TRBV25-1 and TRBJ2-2, with 7 bases identical to TRBD1. The V and J ends lost 11 bases and 0 bases, in that order; junction bases with no gene match: 15. The CDR3 runs 17 residues. Germline V lookup: CDR1 MGHDK, CDR2 SYGVNS. The chain's CDR3 is CAAKGQTHQSNTGELFF. For the CDR3, the DNA is TGTGCCGCCAAGGGACAGACCCACCAGTCGAACACCGGGGAGCTGTTTTTT.

The chain uses TRBV27 and TRBJ2-7; 11 bases align to TRBD2. From germline, CDR1 is MNHEY and CDR2 SMNVEV (reference sequence). CDR3 length equals 15 residues. After removal of 1 base from V and 7 bases from J, the junction contained 6 bases not matched to a gene. The CDR3 is CASSLLLAGASEQYF. DNA for the CDR3: TGTGCCAGCAGTTTATTACTAGCGGGAGCGAGTGAGCAGTACTTC.

This chain's CDR3 is CASSLFGVSNQPQHF. The CDR3 DNA reads as TGTGCCAGCAGCTTATTCGGGGTGAGCAATCAGCCCCAGCATTTT. The V and J genes are TRBV5-4 and TRBJ1-5; no firm D call. CDR1 and CDR2 from the germline V gene are SGHNT and YYREEE (reference sequence). This CDR3 has 15 residues. V was pared by 2 bases and J by 1 base, with 10 bases between. Drawing the rest from reference TRBV5-4 and TRBJ1-5, the complete variable domain is ETGVTQSPTHLIKTRGQQVTLRCSSQSGHNTVSWYQQALGQGPQFIFQYYREEENGRGNFPPRFSGLQFPNYSSELNVNALELDDSALYLCASSLFGVSNQPQHFGDGTRLSIL.